The rows below give T cell receptor beta chains drawn from one sample of a study of blood T cell repertoires in COVID-19. The method was immunoSEQ multiplex PCR; TCRdb's version includes in-frame clones alone and lacks a portion of them. The table lists 450,000 or so clones, roughly 90% of them singletons. The sequenced sample was peripheral blood. The receptors originated from a man younger than 35 with COVID-19, enrolled during active disease. The CDR3 runs from the conserved cysteine through the conserved F or W. A D gene is named only where the DNA matches it firmly. Part of the rows lack a size; the others show once, few, many or a class for expanded clones.

V: TRBV7-4; size: .; D: .; J: TRBJ1-2; DNA: TGTGCCAGCAGCTCGGTTTCGGCGGGCTATGGCTACACCTTC; CDR3: CASSSVSAGYGYTF
V: TRBV6-5; size: .; D: .; J: TRBJ2-5; DNA: TGTGCCAGCAGACATGGACAGAGCCAAGAGACCCAGTACTTC; CDR3: CASRHGQSQETQYF
V: TRBV10-3; size: .; D: .; J: TRBJ1-4; DNA: TGTGCCATCAGTGAGTCCTCGGACAGTTTCGCAACTAATGAAAAACTGTTTTTT; CDR3: CAISESSDSFATNEKLFF
V: TRBV5-1; size: few; D: .; J: TRBJ1-4; DNA: TGCGCCAGCAGCGTACAGGGATCGGCTAATGAAAAACTGTTTTTT; CDR3: CASSVQGSANEKLFF
V: TRBV13; size: .; D: .; J: TRBJ2-5; DNA: TGTGCCAGCAGCCTCAGGATCCGGGAGACCCAGTACTTC; CDR3: CASSLRIRETQYF
V: TRBV27; size: .; D: .; J: TRBJ2-7; DNA: TGTGCCAGCAGTCGGCAGGGTTACGAGCAGTACTTC; CDR3: CASSRQGYEQYF
V: TRBV3-1/TRBV3-2; size: .; D: .; J: TRBJ2-1; DNA: TGTGCCAGCAGCCAAGTCCCGGGTGAGCAGTTCTTC; CDR3: CASSQVPGEQFF
V: TRBV6-5; size: few; D: TRBD1; J: TRBJ1-5; DNA: TGTGCCAGCAAACAGGGGGATCAGCCCCAGCATTTT; CDR3: CASKQGDQPQHF
V: TRBV19; size: .; D: TRBD2; J: TRBJ2-7; DNA: TGTGCCACCACAAGCGGGGGGGCCGGTGAGCAGTACTTC; CDR3: CATTSGGAGEQYF
V: TRBV19; size: few; D: .; J: TRBJ1-5; DNA: TGTGCCAGTAGTACACACAGGGCGGTTAGCAATCAGCCCCAGCATTTT; CDR3: CASSTHRAVSNQPQHF
V: TRBV6-5; size: few; D: .; J: TRBJ1-6; DNA: TGTGCCAGCAGTCCCCCTCTTCCGAGTAGTTCACCCCTCCACTTT; CDR3: CASSPPLPSSSPLHF
V: TRBV24-1; size: .; D: .; J: TRBJ2-1; DNA: TGTGCCACATCCCGGGAGAACCCATACAATGAGCAGTTCTTC; CDR3: CATSRENPYNEQFF
V: TRBV6-6; size: .; D: .; J: TRBJ2-3; DNA: TGTGCCACCCGTCGGAACTTGACGCAGTATTTT; CDR3: CATRRNLTQYF
V: TRBV6-5; size: .; D: .; J: TRBJ1-1; DNA: TGTGCCAGCAGCGCGGATCCCCTGACCGAAGCTTTCTTT; CDR3: CASSADPLTEAFF
V: TRBV3-1/TRBV3-2; size: .; D: .; J: TRBJ2-3; DNA: TGTGCCAGCAGACGTACAGGGAACACAGATACGCAGTATTTT; CDR3: CASRRTGNTDTQYF
V: TRBV19; size: .; D: .; J: TRBJ1-5; DNA: TGTGCCAGTATCCCTACCGGGGGTAGGCCCCAGCATTTT; CDR3: CASIPTGGRPQHF
V: TRBV13; size: .; D: .; J: TRBJ2-7; DNA: TGTGCCAGCAGCTTAAATCCCTACTACGAGCAGTACTTC; CDR3: CASSLNPYYEQYF
V: TRBV4-1; size: .; D: .; J: TRBJ1-6; DNA: TGCGCCAGCAGCCAAGACTGGAGCTCCTATAATTCACCCCTCCACTTT; CDR3: CASSQDWSSYNSPLHF
V: TRBV5-1; size: .; D: .; J: TRBJ2-3; DNA: TGCGCCAGCAGCTCTGACAGGGCGGGGGATACGCAGTATTTT; CDR3: CASSSDRAGDTQYF
V: TRBV7-9; size: .; D: .; J: TRBJ2-3; DNA: TGTGCCAGCAGCTTTAAGGTGGAGGTTGGCACAGATACGCAGTATTTT; CDR3: CASSFKVEVGTDTQYF
V: TRBV24-1; size: few; D: .; J: TRBJ2-3; DNA: TGTGCCACCAGTGATTTGCCGAGCGGAGCAGATACGCAGTATTTT; CDR3: CATSDLPSGADTQYF
V: TRBV11-2; size: .; D: TRBD2; J: TRBJ2-7; DNA: TGTGCCAGCAGCCCCCGAGGGGCGGGGGGGACCTACGAGCAGTACTTC; CDR3: CASSPRGAGGTYEQYF
V: TRBV19; size: .; D: .; J: TRBJ2-7; DNA: TGTGCCAGTAGTATGAGTTACTCTACCACCTTTTACGAGCAGTACTTC; CDR3: CASSMSYSTTFYEQYF
V: TRBV19; size: few; D: .; J: TRBJ1-1; DNA: TGTGCCAGTAGTAGCCGTCAGTGGTTCCAAGCTTTCTTT; CDR3: CASSSRQWFQAFF
V: TRBV12-5; size: .; D: .; J: TRBJ2-7; DNA: TGTGCTAGTGGTTCGGGGACACTCTACGAGCAGTACTTC; CDR3: CASGSGTLYEQYF
V: TRBV11-3; size: once; D: .; J: TRBJ2-4; DNA: TGTGCCAGCAGCCCCCCAGGCAGTCTAGCCAAAAACATTCAGTACTTC; CDR3: CASSPPGSLAKNIQYF